A single sample gave rise to the 19 T cell receptor beta chains below, sequenced in a study of CD8+CD57+ T cells in acquired aplastic anemia. It was patients with CD8+CD57+ cell expansion by flow cytometry who were chosen for sequencing. CDR3 and TCR beta VDJ profiling relied on a genomic DNA template. TCRdb re-analysed the reads in MiXCR, keeping a single row per CDR3 protein. The table has roughly 170,000 distinct CDR3 sequences, 48% seen once. Sequenced input: sorted CD4+, CD8+, or CD8+CD57+ T cells (not recorded which) from PBMCs. Receptors were obtained from a human donor with aplastic anemia.

This clonotype has more than one count but fewer than ten. This chain connects TRBV2 to TRBJ1-2; no clear D. Germline V gene sequence: CDR1 SNHLY, CDR2 FYNNEI. This CDR3 comprises 13 residues. V was shortened by 5 bases and J by 4 bases, with 11 bases between the two germline ends. The CDR3 loop is CASSLGDSYGYTF. CDR3 coding DNA: TGTGCCAGCAGTTTGGGCGACTCCTATGGCTACACCTTC.

This chain joins TRBV10-3 and TRBJ2-7; D possibly uses TRBD1 or TRBD2 (5 bases each). The V gene lost 3 bases and the J gene lost 0 bases, with 9 bases spanning the gap. The germline V gene has CDR1 ENHRY and CDR2 SYGVKD. This CDR3 is 14 amino acids long. CDR3 region: CAISERGSSYEQYF. As DNA, the CDR3 is TGTGCCATCAGTGAACGGGGCAGCTCCTACGAGCAGTACTTC.

The rearrangement uses TRBV7-9 and TRBJ2-7; 9 positions match TRBD1. V lost 4 bases, J lost 4 bases, and 5 bases stayed unmatched. This CDR3 spans 14 amino acids. Germline lookup yields CDR1 SEHNR and CDR2 FQNEAQ (reference sequence). In nucleotides, the CDR3 is TGTGCCAGCAGCTCCCGACAGGGGGGTTACGAGCAGTACTTC. Its protein product is CASSSRQGGYEQYF.

The chain is built from TRBV11-2 and TRBJ2-7, with D uncertain. Germline V lookup: CDR1 SGHAT, CDR2 FQNNGV. The CDR3 has 15 amino acids. V dropped 0 bases and J dropped 3 bases, with 12 bases sitting between them. CDR3 bases: TGTGCCAGCAGCTTAGATCCCAACTTTAGCTACGAGCAGTACTTC. Protein product: CASSLDPNFSYEQYF.

This clonotype was seen many times. The rearrangement joins TRBV12-5 to TRBJ1-5, with 8 bases aligning to TRBD1. V lost 4 bases, J lost 5 bases, and 7 bases stayed unmatched. CDR1 LGHNT and CDR2 FRNRAP come from the germline V gene. The CDR3 spans 15 residues. CDR3: CASGSGQVEDQPQHF. The CDR3 bases are TGTGCTAGTGGTTCGGGACAGGTAGAGGATCAGCCCCAGCATTTT.

This clonotype has more than one count but fewer than ten. The chain is built from TRBV18 and TRBJ2-7; 8 bases match TRBD1. Germline V gene lookup returns CDR1 KGHSH and CDR2 LQKENI. V dropped 2 bases and J dropped 3; count of bases not matched to a gene: 9. This CDR3 is built from 16 residues. In nucleotides, the CDR3 is TGTGCCAGCTCACCAACTTCGGGACAGGCACTCTACGAGCAGTACTTC. Translating gives CASSPTSGQALYEQYF.

This clonotype occurred once. A much larger clone is a single base away; this may be a read error. The J gene is TRBJ1-5, the V gene TRBV5-4, with a tentative D call TRBD1 (5 bases). CDR1 and CDR2 (germline): SGHNT, YYREEE (reference sequence). Between the trimmed V and J ends, which lost 1 base and 1 base, there was a span of 15 bases. The CDR3 consists of 17 residues. This CDR3 reads CASSLSTASASNQPQHF. The CDR3 DNA reads as TGTGCCAGCAGCTTGTCGACAGCAAGTGCAAGCAATCAGCCCCAGCATTTT.

This clonotype was counted a few times. J is TRBJ2-1 and V is TRBV7-6; no reliable D call. The V and J ends lost 4 bases and 5 bases respectively, with 9 bases between them. CDR3 length: 13 residues. Germline V gene sequence: CDR1 SGHVS, CDR2 FNYEAQ. The CDR3 loop is CASSSNANNEQFF. The DNA for the CDR3 is TGTGCCAGCAGCTCGAACGCGAACAATGAGCAGTTCTTC.

The V and J genes are TRBV7-6 and TRBJ2-1; D unclear. V was pared by 1 base and J by 7 bases, with 8 bases between. The CDR3 has 13 amino acids. Per the germline V gene, CDR1 is SGHVS and CDR2 is FNYEAQ. The chain's CDR3 is CASSLDTINEQFF. In DNA, the CDR3 is TGTGCCAGCAGCTTAGATACTATTAATGAGCAGTTCTTC.

The V call is TRBV29-1, the J call TRBJ2-1; 10 nucleotides match TRBD1. Germline values: CDR1 SQVTM, CDR2 ANQGSEA. V lost 4 bases and J lost 5; bases outside the gene matches: 2. The CDR3 has 13 residues. CDR3 sequence (DNA): TGCAGCGTTGGACAGGGGGCGAACAATGAGCAGTTCTTC. It yields the protein CSVGQGANNEQFF.

In its sample, this clonotype was seen many times. This chain joins TRBV6-1 and TRBJ1-2, with D possibly TRBD1 on 6 matching bases. CDR3 size: 15 residues. V lost 11 bases to trimming and J lost 0 bases, with 19 bases between them. Germline-derived CDR1 and CDR2 are MNHNS and SASEGT. The CDR3 DNA is TGTGCCGGGAGGCTCGGGACACAGACTAACTATGGCTACACCTTC. Its translation: CAGRLGTQTNYGYTF.

This clonotype was seen a few times. The CDR3 DNA follows: TGTGCCAGTCCGCACGAAGGGTCTTTCTTT. Translation gives CASPHEGSFF. The genes are TRBV19 and TRBJ1-1; D is unclear. From germline, CDR1 is LNHDA and CDR2 SQIVND (reference sequence). The CDR3 spans 10 residues. Trimming removed 8 bases at V and 12 bases at J, with 13 bases between.

J is TRBJ2-3 and V is TRBV28; TRBD1 matches 7 bases. The CDR3 totals 16 residues. The V and J ends lost 2 bases and 2 bases, in that order; junction bases with no gene match: 7. In germline, CDR1 is MDHEN, CDR2 SYDVKM. The CDR3, as DNA: TGTGCCAGCAGTTTACGGCAGGGACAGCCCACAGATACGCAGTATTTT. As protein: CASSLRQGQPTDTQYF.

Note on this clonotype: Since a much larger clone is just one base distant, this may be a read error. The rearrangement links TRBV10-3 to TRBJ2-3; D may be TRBD1 or TRBD2 (6 bases each). Germline CDR1 reads ENHRY; CDR2 reads SYGVKD. This CDR3 is built from 14 residues. The V gene lost 3 bases and the J gene lost 5 bases, with 12 bases spanning the gap. The CDR3 DNA is TGTGCCATCAGTGAAGCTCGGGGGCGAGATACGCAGTATTTT. It codes for CAISEARGRDTQYF.

The CDR3 is CASSYSTVYNSPLHF. Here the CDR3 DNA reads TGTGCCAGCAGTTACTCGACAGTCTATAATTCACCCCTCCACTTT. The gene calls are TRBV6-5 and TRBJ1-6; D is perhaps TRBD1 (5 bases). Germline loops: CDR1 MNHEY, CDR2 SVGAGI. This CDR3 has 15 residues. V was pared by 0 bases and J by 3 bases, with 6 bases between.

For this clonotype: Germline and junction disagree at one end, which may indicate a read error. The CDR3 region is CATSDGYPGRGYGQYF. CDR3 in DNA: TGTGCCACCAGTGATGGGTATCCGGGCAGGGGATACGGGCAGTACTTC. This chain uses TRBV24-1 with TRBJ2-7, with D possibly TRBD1 on 6 matching bases. The CDR3 is made up of 16 amino acids. Germline V gene lookup returns CDR1 KGHDR and CDR2 SFDVKD.

V usage is TRBV7-6 and J usage is TRBJ2-5, with TRBD1 as a possible D gene (6 bases). The CDR3 spans 14 residues. In germline, CDR1 is SGHVS, CDR2 FNYEAQ. The germline V and J ends were trimmed by 4 bases and 3 bases, with 12 bases remaining between them. The CDR3 reads CASSYQTGKETQYF. The CDR3 nucleotides read TGTGCCAGCAGCTACCAGACAGGAAAAGAGACCCAGTACTTC.

This clonotype has just a few counts. This sequence joins TRBV15 and TRBJ2-5; D is uncertain. Germline CDR1 LNHNV, CDR2 YYDKDF (reference sequence). Trimming took off 1 base at V and 4 bases at J, with 16 bases between the two ends. This CDR3 region has 16 residues. The CDR3 reads CATSRGGIDGPETQYF. Written as DNA, the CDR3 is TGTGCCACCAGCAGAGGGGGTATAGACGGCCCAGAGACCCAGTACTTC.

This clonotype was seen more than once but under ten times. This chain uses TRBV4-1 with TRBJ1-1; D not resolved. V gave up 0 bases and J gave up 1 base, with 18 bases separating them. The CDR3 is 18 residues long. CDR1 MGHRA and CDR2 YSYEKL come from the germline V gene. CDR3 region: CASSQDRPERAQNTEAFF. In DNA, the CDR3 is TGCGCCAGCAGCCAAGACCGTCCGGAGAGGGCCCAGAACACTGAAGCTTTCTTT.